The rows below give T cell receptor beta chains drawn from one sample of a study of T-cell reconstitution after alpha-beta-depleted transplantation in children. Each CDR3 protein gets one entry after TCRdb re-called the PCR reads with MiXCR. The sample consists of about 980,000 distinct CDR3 sequences, 25% to 30% of them appearing once. The sample here was PBMCs, mostly from graft donor cells, taken 360 days after TCRalphabeta/CD19-depleted stem cell transplant. These receptors originate from a boy under three years old who had a stem cell transplant for SCID, so the T cells may come from the graft donor. Each CDR3 is given with its conserved first and last residue. The order of the fields is V gene, CDR3 protein.

>TRBV5-1
CASSGNQGCEAFF
>TRBV19
CASSISEMANVLTF
>TRBV3-1
CASSQDRTGRTDTQYF
>TRBV10-3
CAISEVLTGPDTQYF
>TRBV9
CASSVAGNSYNEQFF
>TRBV5-1
CASSLADPNTGELFF
>TRBV4-1
CASSQGRGIGKPGANVLTF
>TRBV6-5
CASSYSRQTYEQYF
>TRBV7-9
CASSAQDAEKLFF
>TRBV5-1
CASTYKGSGYEQYF
>TRBV5-4
CASSFSSSGGNEQFF
>TRBV30
CAWTLADKVYEQFF
>TRBV25-1
CASSVQGSNQPQHF
>TRBV27
CASSRRDRFNQPQHF
>TRBV15
CATSRDLGGDEQYF
>TRBV9
CASSVVPWDTKLLANYGYTF
>TRBV7-2
CASSIYRAPYNEQFF
>TRBV5-1
CASSPQGGATIYNEQFF
>TRBV20-1
CSAGLGGQPQHF
>TRBV4-1
CASSHGREFAWGYTF
>TRBV4-1
CASSQAIRGSYNEQFF
>TRBV27
CASSSQGAHEKLFF
>TRBV7-2
CASSTRTGIFTDTQYF
>TRBV5-1
CASSFGRRGFSYEQYF
>TRBV6-6
CASSTIGGTQYF
>TRBV4-3
CASSHGVAVNEQFF
>TRBV12-3/TRBV12-4
CASSFPGVGREQYF
>TRBV13
CASSLRNRRRLYGYTF
>TRBV7-9
CASSLVTGETSYEQYF
>TRBV28
CASSPTRDSLNGYTF
>TRBV12-3/TRBV12-4
CASSLVVSLRTIYF
>TRBV28
CASSYGHLAKNIQYF
>TRBV29-1
CSPGYGYTF
>TRBV12-3/TRBV12-4
CASSLWDRVHEQYF
>TRBV18
CASSPNSRGDTQYF
>TRBV7-2
CASSSGSKKAGNTIYF
>TRBV3-1
CASSQILRELFF
>TRBV11-2
CASRDPGTLSYEQYF
>TRBV24-1
CATSDRGRNGELFF
>TRBV10-3
CAISGRGGAYNEQFF
>TRBV20-1
CSAREREQAQNIQYF
>TRBV15
CATSRVVSGRDNEQFF
>TRBV27
CASSIGLARNEQFF